This T cell receptor beta chain stems from a study of regulatory T cells in long-lasting Graves disease. In its sample, this clonotype was seen many times. Stated time point: newly diagnosed GD, antithyroid drugs for less than 3 months. Following extraction of RNA from PBMCs, that RNA was used to make the TCR library. All patients originated from an endocrinology department located in Xi'an, China. Library construction for TCR beta used iRepertoire HTBI primers and Arm-PCR of CDR3 regions. Authors' data handling: Looking across samples, the authors found under 70 TRBV and 14 to 15 TRBJ segments. TCRdb itself ran the multiplex PCR reads through MiXCR, one entry per CDR3 protein. The V and J calls, along with clone size, are taken from TCRdb and not from the paper's own processing. The data contain roughly 500,000 distinct CDR3 sequences, 11% to 15% of them seen just once; the ten biggest clones take up around a sixth.

These data were also reused for a study on T cells in Graves' hyperthyroidism and ophthalmopathy. That study reports: First-round RT-PCR with HTBI primers amplified the TCR CDR3 region.

The source was peripheral blood mononuclear cells (PBMCs), collected at new diagnosis, from a patient treated with antithyroid drugs. This receptor was obtained from a woman in her fifties or sixties with Graves disease.

The CDR3, as DNA: TGTGCCATCAGCCCCGGGACCCACAGGTACGAGCAGTACTTC. It encodes CAISPGTHRYEQYF. The V gene is TRBV10-3, the J gene TRBJ2-7, with D possibly called TRBD1 or TRBD2 (5 bases each). With 6 bases removed from V and 4 bases from J, the gap between germline ends came to 16 bases. Germline assignment: CDR1 ENHRY and CDR2 SYGVKD. This CDR3 region has 14 residues.